This TCR beta chain comes out of a study of spatial heterogeneity in lung cancer. Germline values: CDR1 KGHDR, CDR2 SFDVKD. The CDR3 covers 14 residues. The ends were cut back, 9 bases at V and 1 base at J, with 13 bases in the middle. This clonotype was recorded at least ten times. Described time point: blood at routine non-recurrence follow-up after resection. Sequencing covered unsorted whole RNA taken from tumor, nontumor lung or frozen PBMC. TCRdb re-analysed the 5' RACE reads in MiXCR, keeping a single row per CDR3 protein. The sample lists about 120,000 distinct CDR3 sequences, 10% to 11% occurring once.

The chain employs TRBV24-1 and TRBJ2-3; a possible D gene is TRBD1 (5 bases). The starting material was PBMCs, obtained at follow-up. This receptor was identified in a female donor with early-stage non-small cell lung cancer. The CDR3 here is CATAVGLGTDTQYF. CDR3 DNA sequence: TGTGCCACCGCCGTGGGGCTTGGCACAGATACGCAGTATTTT.